This note documents a single T cell receptor beta chain sequence. Germline-derived CDR1 and CDR2 are SGHRS and YFSETQ. V was shortened by 0 bases and J by 9 bases, with 15 bases between the two germline ends. The CDR3 sequence is 14 residues long. TCRdb's copy holds only in-frame clones and misses some; the assay was immunoSEQ multiplex PCR. There are under 95,000 clones in the sample; about 80% occur only once, and more than 2% lies in the top ten. These data are taken from a study of blood T cell repertoires in COVID-19. This TCR was sampled from a woman between 65 and 79 years old with acute or convalescent COVID-19. Sequencing was carried out using peripheral blood. This chain joins TRBV5-1 and TRBJ1-2, with D perhaps TRBD1 (5 bases). This chain's CDR3 is CASSLGGTRGSYTF. CDR3 coding DNA: TGCGCCAGCAGCTTGGGCGGGACCCGGGGAAGCTACACCTTC.